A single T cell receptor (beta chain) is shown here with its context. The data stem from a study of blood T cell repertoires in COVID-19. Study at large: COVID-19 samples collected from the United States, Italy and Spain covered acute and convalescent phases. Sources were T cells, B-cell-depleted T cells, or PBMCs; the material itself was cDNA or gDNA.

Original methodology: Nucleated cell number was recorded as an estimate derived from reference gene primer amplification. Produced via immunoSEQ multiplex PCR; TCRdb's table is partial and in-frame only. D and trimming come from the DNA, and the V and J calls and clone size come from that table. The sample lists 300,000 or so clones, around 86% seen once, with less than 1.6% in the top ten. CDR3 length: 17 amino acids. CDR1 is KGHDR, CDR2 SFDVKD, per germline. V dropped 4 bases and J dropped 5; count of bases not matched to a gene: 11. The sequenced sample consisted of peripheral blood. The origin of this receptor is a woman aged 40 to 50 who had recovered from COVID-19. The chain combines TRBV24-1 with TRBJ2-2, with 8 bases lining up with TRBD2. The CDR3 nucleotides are TGTGCCACCAGTGACTCCCCGGGGACTAGTGTTACCGGGGAGCTGTTTTTT. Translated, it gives CATSDSPGTSVTGELFF.